Detailed here is one T cell receptor (beta chain). Its antigen remains unidentified. MiXCR, run by TCRdb on the 5' RACE reads, gives a single entry per CDR3 protein. The data contain approximately 180,000 distinct CDR3 sequences, around 15% of them singletons. This sample is part of a study of T-cell memory formation after mild COVID-19. Overall study findings and caveats: Clones shrinking from day 15 to 85 showed even CD4/CD8 mixes; later expanders tilted CD4+. Pre-infection memory held some responding clones, suggesting pre-existing cross-reactive T cells responded.

The CDR3 is 13 amino acids. V lost 4 bases to trimming and J lost 6 bases; unmatched junction nucleotides: 2. Per the germline V gene, CDR1 is SNHLY and CDR2 is FYNNEI. This receptor was obtained from an adult woman who had mild COVID-19 (a few samples of this study predate the infection). Cell type and time point are not known. Sample: PBMCs or a T cell subset sorted from them (not recorded which). The genes are TRBV2 and TRBJ2-1; TRBD2 matches at 8 bases. The CDR3 reads CASSAGRANEQFF. The CDR3 DNA sequence: TGTGCCAGCAGTGCCGGGAGGGCCAATGAGCAGTTCTTC.